This record concerns one T cell receptor beta chain sequence. A much larger clone lies a single base off, so this may be a read error. This specimen belongs to a study of tumor and adjacent non-tumor tissue in lung cancer. Turning to the study itself: Stage I to III disease affected approximately 11 men and 5 women aged roughly 31 to 80. Samples averaged roughly 4.3 million productive TCRbeta reads each.

TCRbeta libraries were built with three rounds of nested PCR, modified from ARM-PCR. TCRdb redid the calling of the multiplex PCR reads with MiXCR, one entry per CDR3 protein. The sample consists of more than 60,000 distinct CDR3 sequences, 65% to 80% of them appearing once. No cell sorting was done before RNA was extracted from the tissue. The normal lung tissue was taken more than 3 cm from the tumor edge. Sequencing input: distant non-tumor lung tissue. This TCR was sampled from a man aged 55 to 70 with non-small cell lung cancer.

The CDR3 DNA sequence: TGTGCCAGCAGCCAAGTCTCCCTACCGGTACAGGGGAGAGCCAAAAACATTCAGTACTTC. Its protein product is CASSQVSLPVQGRAKNIQYF. The chain combines TRBV14 with TRBJ2-4; 7 bases line up with TRBD1. This CDR3 contains 20 residues. V was pared by 1 base and J by 0 bases, with 15 bases of the junction left unmatched. Germline V gene sequence: CDR1 SGHDN, CDR2 FVKESK.